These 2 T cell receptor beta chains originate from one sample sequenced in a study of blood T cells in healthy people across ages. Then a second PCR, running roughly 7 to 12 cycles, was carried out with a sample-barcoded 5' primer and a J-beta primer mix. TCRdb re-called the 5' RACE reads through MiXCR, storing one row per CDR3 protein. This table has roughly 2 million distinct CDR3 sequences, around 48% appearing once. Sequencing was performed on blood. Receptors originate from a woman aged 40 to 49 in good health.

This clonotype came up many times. The chain's CDR3 is CASAAAGGLLEQYF. CDR3 DNA: TGTGCCAGCGCGGCGGCAGGGGGTCTACTCGAGCAGTACTTC. V and J are TRBV27 and TRBJ2-7; 7 bases are a match to TRBD1. Trimming took 8 bases from V and 6 from J; bases not matched to a gene: 13. Per the germline V gene, CDR1 is MNHEY and CDR2 is SMNVEV (reference sequence). The CDR3 runs 14 residues.

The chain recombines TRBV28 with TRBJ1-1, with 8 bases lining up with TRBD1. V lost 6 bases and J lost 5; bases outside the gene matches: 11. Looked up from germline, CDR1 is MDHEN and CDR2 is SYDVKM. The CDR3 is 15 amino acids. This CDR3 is CASRSVTRTGTEAFF. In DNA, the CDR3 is TGTGCCAGCAGGTCCGTAACACGGACAGGGACTGAAGCTTTCTTT.